This T cell receptor beta chain was recovered during a study of blood T cell repertoires in COVID-19. The overall study: Samples taken during acute and convalescent COVID-19 were collected in the United States, Italy and Spain.

In the study's own analysis: Nucleated cell number was recorded as an estimate derived from reference gene primer amplification. The protocol was immunoSEQ multiplex PCR, while the TCRdb copy is restricted to in-frame clones and leaves out a portion. From that table come the V and J calls and clone size; the DNA was used to work out D and trimming. In the table there are 200,000 to 250,000 clones, 85% of which are singletons. Deletions cut 0 bases from V and 3 bases from J, with 9 bases between. Germline V CDR1 and CDR2: GTSNPN, SVGIG (reference sequence). This CDR3 has 14 amino acids. The sequencing input was peripheral blood. The chain carries TRBV30 and TRBJ2-1; D is undetermined. The sequence was collected from a man aged 45-65 years with COVID-19, enrolled during active disease. CDR3 in amino acids: CAWSVIPGYNEQFF. Here the CDR3 DNA reads TGTGCCTGGAGTGTAATCCCAGGCTACAATGAGCAGTTCTTC. Looking up the rest from reference TRBV30 and TRBJ2-1 gives the full variable domain: SQTIHQWPATLVQPVGSPLSLECTVEGTSNPNLYWYRQAAGRGLQLLFYSVGIGQISSEVPQNLSASRPQDRQFILSSKKLLLSDSGFYLCAWSVIPGYNEQFFGPGTRLTVL.